Shown below are 24 T cell receptor beta chains from a single sample sequenced in a study of beta chain features in type 1 diabetes. Reverse transcription of all isolated RNA meant that expressed TCRB transcripts were sequenced. Clones were sequenced by immunoSEQ multiplex PCR, and TCRdb holds only the in-frame ones, with some missing. The table records tens of thousands of clones, around 50% of them present only once. The sample consisted of stem cell memory CD4+ T cells from blood. These receptors all stem from a woman aged 25 to 45 in good health.

The CDR3 coding sequence is TGTGCCAGCAGCGGACAGGGGGCCAAAAACATTCAGTACTTC. This gives the protein CASSGQGAKNIQYF. This chain links TRBV7-2 with TRBJ2-4; 9 bases match TRBD1. The trim removed 5 bases at V and 1 base at J, leaving 0 bases unmatched. The CDR3 is made up of 14 amino acids. Germline-derived CDR1 and CDR2 are SGHTA and FQGNSA.

This clone was seen once. CDR3 region: CASSLISLAGGRSTGELFF. The CDR3, as DNA: TGTGCCAGCAGCTTAATATCCCTAGCGGGAGGCCGGAGCACCGGGGAGCTGTTTTTT. V gene TRBV7-3 combines with J gene TRBJ2-2, with 11 bases that match TRBD2. J gave up 4 bases and V 1 base, and 11 bases lay outside the gene matches. The CDR3 totals 19 residues. Germline V CDR1 and CDR2: SGHTA, FQGTGA.

J is TRBJ1-2 and V is TRBV25-1, with 10 bases lining up with TRBD1. The germline gives CDR1 MGHDK, CDR2 SYGVNS. J was trimmed by 8 bases and V by 7 bases; bases with no gene match: 13. This CDR3 has 15 residues. CDR3 sequence (DNA): TGTGCCAGCACCTCCGTCATAGGGACAGGGGAAGGCTACACCTTC. Its translation is CASTSVIGTGEGYTF.

This clone is medium-sized. This chain joins TRBV18 and TRBJ2-7; 11 nucleotides match TRBD1. CDR3 length: 14 residues. CDR1 is KGHSH, CDR2 LQKENI, per germline. J lost 4 bases, V lost 5 bases, and 4 bases had no gene match. This CDR3 is CASSGQGAGYEQYF. CDR3 sequence (DNA): TGTGCCAGCTCAGGACAGGGGGCCGGATACGAGCAGTACTTC.

This clone was picked up one time. This rearrangement joins TRBV2 to TRBJ2-1; unclear D gene. The V end lost 2 bases, the J end lost 10 bases, and 15 bases lay between the germline ends. The germline V gene has CDR1 SNHLY and CDR2 FYNNEI. The CDR3 sequence is 14 residues long. CDR3 DNA: TGTGCCAGCAGTGAAACCCCCTATGAGTCAGAGCAGTTCTTC. Amino acids: CASSETPYESEQFF.

V and J are TRBV6-1 and TRBJ1-4; D may be TRBD1 (5 bases). V was trimmed by 6 bases and J by 5 bases, leaving 13 bases between them. The CDR3 covers 14 residues. Germline CDR1 is MNHNS and CDR2 is SASEGT. CDR3 loop: CASRVQVSNEKLFF. For the CDR3, the DNA is TGTGCCAGCAGAGTACAGGTCTCGAATGAAAAACTGTTTTTT.

In its sample, this clone was seen a few times. The rearrangement links TRBV7-2 to TRBJ2-5; weak D call: TRBD1 (6 bases). V shed 4 bases and J shed 0 bases, with 12 bases lying between them. The V gene's germline CDR1 is SGHTA and CDR2 FQGNSA. The CDR3 is 15 residues long. The chain's CDR3 is CASSSDRTYQETQYF. In DNA, the CDR3 is TGTGCCAGCAGCTCCGACAGGACTTACCAAGAGACCCAGTACTTC.

J is TRBJ2-7 and V is TRBV28; 9 bases agree with TRBD1. The CDR3 covers 16 residues. Looked up from germline, CDR1 is MDHEN and CDR2 is SYDVKM. V lost 4 bases and J lost 9; bases outside the gene matches: 16. CDR3: CASSSVLGDRVHGQYF. CDR3 nucleotides: TGTGCCAGCAGTTCGGTCTTAGGGGACAGGGTCCATGGGCAGTACTTC.

The chain has TRBV28 and TRBJ1-2; maybe TRBD1 (6 bases). V lost 7 bases and J lost 0, with 21 bases in between. Germline assignment: CDR1 MDHEN and CDR2 SYDVKM. The CDR3 extends over 17 amino acids. The CDR3 region is CASIAPGGRNPNYGYTF. The CDR3 DNA follows: TGTGCCAGCATCGCCCCGGGGGGCCGGAACCCTAACTATGGCTACACCTTC.

The chain employs TRBV29-1 and TRBJ2-7, with D perhaps matching TRBD1 (5 bases). This CDR3 comprises 11 residues. Germline CDR1 is SQVTM and CDR2 is ANQGSEA. Trimming removed 4 bases from V and 8 bases from J, with 12 bases in between. CDR3 sequence: CSVVWGSKQYF. CDR3 nucleotide sequence: TGCAGCGTTGTGTGGGGCTCAAAGCAGTACTTC.

The genes are TRBV6-6 and TRBJ1-2; D not resolved. This CDR3 comprises 14 residues. Trimming took 6 bases from V and 4 from J, leaving 15 bases between them. CDR1 MNHNY and CDR2 SVGAGI come from the germline V gene (reference sequence). The CDR3 DNA sequence: TGTGCCAGCAGCCCGTGGGAGGGTGGCTATGGCTACACCTTC. It yields the protein CASSPWEGGYGYTF.

This clone was observed once. The chain joins TRBV28 to TRBJ1-2, with 10 bases aligning to TRBD1. This CDR3 has 10 residues. Looked up from germline, CDR1 is MDHEN and CDR2 is SYDVKM. J gave up 12 bases and V 5 bases, and 0 bases lay outside the gene matches. The DNA of the CDR3 is TGTGCCAGCAGTGGGACAGGGGACACCTTC. Protein product: CASSGTGDTF.

About this clone: This specimen includes other DNA sequences encoding the same CDR3. The gene calls are TRBV18 and TRBJ2-5; D ambiguous. V was clipped by 2 bases and J by 2 bases, with 9 bases between them. Germline CDR1 reads KGHSH; CDR2 reads LQKENI. This CDR3 is built from 14 residues. DNA of the CDR3: TGTGCCAGCTCACCATGGGCAGGTCAAGAGACCCAGTACTTC. Translation gives CASSPWAGQETQYF. The full variable domain, completed using reference TRBV18 and TRBJ2-5, is NAGVMQNPRHLVRRRGQEARLRCSPMKGHSHVYWYRQLPEEGLKFMVYLQKENIIDESGMPKERFSAEFPKEGPSILRIQQVVRGDSAAYFCASSPWAGQETQYFGPGTRLLVL.

The genes are TRBV4-1 and TRBJ1-2, with 7 bases that match TRBD1. The CDR3 extends over 15 amino acids. After removal of 6 bases from V and 2 bases from J, the junction contained 9 bases not matched to a gene. CDR1 is MGHRA and CDR2 is YSYEKL in the germline V gene. CDR3 DNA: TGCGCCAGCAGGACACAAGAACAGGGGAACTATGGCTACACCTTC. It specifies CASRTQEQGNYGYTF.

This clone was observed a handful of times. V is TRBV6-9 and J is TRBJ2-1; 11 bases align to TRBD1. Germline V gene lookup returns CDR1 MNHGY and CDR2 SVAAGI. CDR3 length: 16 residues. After removal of 8 bases from V and 4 bases from J, the junction contained 10 bases not matched to a gene. CDR3 protein: CASFSARDRGYNEQFF. CDR3 DNA sequence: TGTGCCAGCTTTAGTGCGCGGGACAGGGGGTACAATGAGCAGTTCTTC.

CDR3 amino acids: CAISEGGRDIQYF. CDR3 in DNA: TGTGCCATCAGTGAGGGCGGGAGGGACATTCAGTACTTC. The chain combines TRBV10-3 with TRBJ2-4, with 9 bases lining up with TRBD2. The ends lost 2 bases at V and 8 bases at J; junction bases unmatched: 1. Germline V CDR1 and CDR2: ENHRY, SYGVKD. The CDR3 totals 13 residues.

The rearrangement joins TRBV27 to TRBJ2-4; 10 nucleotides line up with TRBD1. This CDR3 has 16 residues. The germline V gene has CDR1 MNHEY and CDR2 SMNVEV (reference sequence). V shed 5 bases and J 7 bases; nucleotides not matched to a gene: 11. The CDR3 here is CASSRRQGAVGNIQYF. The CDR3 nucleotides read TGTGCCAGCAGTCGCCGACAGGGGGCTGTCGGGAACATTCAGTACTTC.

This rearrangement joins TRBV11-2 to TRBJ2-1; 7 nucleotides agree with TRBD1. Trimming removed 2 bases from V and 9 bases from J; junction bases left unmatched: 10. Germline values: CDR1 SGHAT, CDR2 FQNNGV. This CDR3 is built from 15 residues. CDR3 residues: CASSLIPANRGEQFF. The CDR3 DNA reads as TGTGCCAGCAGCTTAATTCCAGCCAACAGGGGTGAGCAGTTCTTC.

The sample holds a few counts of this clone. The gene calls are TRBV19 and TRBJ1-1; TRBD1 is a possible D gene (6 bases). CDR1 and CDR2 (germline): LNHDA, SQIVND (reference sequence). The V and J ends lost 5 bases and 4 bases respectively, with 23 bases between them. The CDR3 loop spans 17 amino acids. The CDR3: CASSVPPAGGWGTEAFF. CDR3 coding DNA: TGTGCCAGTAGTGTGCCCCCGGCGGGGGGCTGGGGCACTGAAGCTTTCTTT.

The rearrangement joins TRBV28 to TRBJ2-1; 7 bases are a match to TRBD2. Germline lookup yields CDR1 MDHEN and CDR2 SYDVKM. The CDR3 totals 18 residues. V dropped 7 bases and J dropped 0; count of bases not matched to a gene: 15. CDR3 protein: CASKFGGSGGSSYNEQFF. Here the CDR3 DNA reads TGTGCCAGCAAGTTTGGCGGGAGTGGAGGGAGCTCCTACAATGAGCAGTTCTTC.

On this clone itself: A read error may produce the germline difference seen at one junction end. The chain has TRBV5-1 and TRBJ2-5; 14 bases fit TRBD2. Germline-derived CDR1 and CDR2 are SGHRS and YFSETQ. This CDR3 has 16 amino acids. CDR3 coding DNA: TGCGTCAGCAGCTGGACTAGCGGGAGGACCCAAGAGACCCAGTACTTC. Residues: CVSSWTSGRTQETQYF.

The gene calls are TRBV30 and TRBJ1-5, with unresolved D. The germline CDR1 and CDR2 sequences are GTSNPN and SVGIG (reference sequence). The CDR3 is made up of 14 amino acids. The germline V and J ends were trimmed by 1 base and 0 bases, with 7 bases remaining between them. CDR3 sequence: CAWSAGISNQPQHF. CDR3 DNA: TGTGCCTGGAGTGCCGGTATTAGCAATCAGCCCCAGCATTTT.

V is TRBV11-3 and J is TRBJ2-2; D is unclear. The CDR3 has 12 residues. V was clipped by 5 bases and J by 8 bases, with 9 bases between them. Germline V gives CDR1 SGHNT, CDR2 YENEEA. CDR3 bases: TGTGCCAGCAGCCCTAGTACTGGGGAGCTGTTTTTT. Its protein is CASSPSTGELFF.

This clone was counted only a few times. The rearrangement uses TRBV9 and TRBJ2-3; D is possibly TRBD2 (6 bases). CDR3 length: 14 residues. Germline V gene sequence: CDR1 SGDLS, CDR2 YYNGEE. V dropped 5 bases and J dropped 3 bases, with 13 bases sitting between them. The CDR3 is CASSFQEGTDTQYF. In nucleotides, the CDR3 is TGTGCCAGCAGTTTCCAGGAGGGGACAGATACGCAGTATTTT. Based on the CDR3 plus reference TRBV9 and TRBJ2-3, the full variable domain is DSGVTQTPKHLITATGQRVTLRCSPRSGDLSVYWYQQSLDQGLQFLIQYYNGEERAKGNILERFSAQQFPDLHSELNLSSLELGDSALYFCASSFQEGTDTQYFGPGTRLTVL.